This TCR beta chain was observed in a study of shared clonotypes between healthy human individuals. Study information: The study used three CD4 naive, three CD4 memory, two CD8 naive and one CD8 memory plate per donor. Study findings and constraints: Blood was the sole source, and tissue repertoires probably differ. A small donor pool kept down the genetic and exposure-history diversity that was represented.

Details on this clone: Its antigen remains unidentified. A far larger clone is a single base away, which makes a read error likely. At the DNA level, this CDR3 is encoded by other sequences in the same sample as well.

Measured with immunoSEQ multiplex PCR; TCRdb has only the in-frame clones, and not every one. The data show more than 1 million clones, approximately 80% seen once. The study enrolled healthy HIV-negative adults without recent acute infections or vaccinations as donors. This receptor was obtained from a man younger than 30 in good health. Some clones in this sample may be carry-over from other donors' samples. The sequenced material came from memory CD4+ T cells from PBMCs. As to subset: CD45RA-negative fraction.

The CDR3 sequence: CASSEGETQYF. The CDR3 nucleotides read TGTGCCAGCAGTGAAGGGGAGACCCAGTACTTC. This sequence joins TRBV2 and TRBJ2-5, with D unclear. V dropped 1 base and J dropped 5 bases, with 2 bases sitting between them. The length of the CDR3 is 11 residues. Germline CDR1 and CDR2: SNHLY and FYNNEI.